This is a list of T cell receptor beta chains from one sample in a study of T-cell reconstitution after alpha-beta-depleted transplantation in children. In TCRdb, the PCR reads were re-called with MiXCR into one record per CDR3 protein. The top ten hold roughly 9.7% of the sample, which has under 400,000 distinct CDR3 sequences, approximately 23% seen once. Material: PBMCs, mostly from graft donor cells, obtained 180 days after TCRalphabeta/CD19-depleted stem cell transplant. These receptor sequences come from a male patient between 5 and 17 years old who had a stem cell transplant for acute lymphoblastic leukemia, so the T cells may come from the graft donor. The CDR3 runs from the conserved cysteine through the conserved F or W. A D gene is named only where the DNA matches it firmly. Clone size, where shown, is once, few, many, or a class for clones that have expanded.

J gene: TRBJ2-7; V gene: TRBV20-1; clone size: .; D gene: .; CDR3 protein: CSARKTPSSYEQYF; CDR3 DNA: TGCAGTGCTAGAAAGACTCCTAGCTCCTACGAGCAGTACTTC
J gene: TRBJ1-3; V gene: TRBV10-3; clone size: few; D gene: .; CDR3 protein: CAISPKADKGSNTIYF; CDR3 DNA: TGTGCCATCAGTCCAAAAGCGGACAAGGGAAGCAACACCATATATTTT
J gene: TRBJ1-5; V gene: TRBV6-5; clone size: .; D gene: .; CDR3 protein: CASSYFQRAQPQHF; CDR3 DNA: TGTGCCAGCAGTTACTTCCAACGGGCCCAGCCCCAGCATTTT
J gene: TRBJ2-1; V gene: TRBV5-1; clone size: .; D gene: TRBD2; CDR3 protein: CASSQWAGGQQFF; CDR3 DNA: TGCGCCAGCAGCCAGTGGGCGGGAGGGCAGCAGTTCTTC
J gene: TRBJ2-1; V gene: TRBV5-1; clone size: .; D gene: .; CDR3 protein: CASSTFAHSYNEQFF; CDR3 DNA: TGCGCCAGCAGTACCTTTGCCCACTCCTACAATGAGCAGTTCTTC
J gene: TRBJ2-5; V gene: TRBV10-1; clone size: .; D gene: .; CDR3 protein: CASSEFGAAEETQYF; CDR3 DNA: TGCGCCAGCAGTGAGTTCGGGGCAGCAGAAGAGACCCAGTACTTC
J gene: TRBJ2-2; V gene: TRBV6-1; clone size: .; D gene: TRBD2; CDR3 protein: CASITGPGLAGGSAGELFF; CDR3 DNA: TGTGCCAGCATCACAGGACCGGGACTAGCGGGAGGAAGCGCCGGGGAGCTGTTTTTT
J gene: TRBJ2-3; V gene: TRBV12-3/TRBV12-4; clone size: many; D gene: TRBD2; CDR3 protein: CASSPGLAGDTQYF; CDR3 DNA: TGTGCCAGCAGTCCGGGACTAGCGGGAGATACGCAGTATTTT
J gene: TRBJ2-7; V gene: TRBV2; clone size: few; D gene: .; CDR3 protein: CATSTFSYEQYF; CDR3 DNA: TGTGCCACCTCAACCTTCTCCTACGAGCAGTACTTC
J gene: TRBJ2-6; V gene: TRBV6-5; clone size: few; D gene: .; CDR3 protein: CASSYVTGEPSGANVLTF; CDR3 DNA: TGTGCCAGCAGTTATGTGACAGGAGAACCCTCTGGGGCCAACGTCCTGACTTTC
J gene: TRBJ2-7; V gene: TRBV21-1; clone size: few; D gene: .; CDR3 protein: CASSKPCGTGSYEQYF; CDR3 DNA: TGTGCCAGCAGCAAACCTTGCGGGACAGGAAGCTACGAGCAGTACTTC
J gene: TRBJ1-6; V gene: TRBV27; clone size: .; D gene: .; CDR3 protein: CASSPVRGAINSPLHF; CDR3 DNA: TGTGCCAGCAGCCCCGTGAGGGGGGCCATTAATTCACCCCTCCACTTT
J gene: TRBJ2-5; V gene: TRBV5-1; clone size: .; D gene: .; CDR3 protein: CASSLDVGWYQETQYF; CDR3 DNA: TGCGCCAGCAGCTTGGACGTAGGGTGGTACCAAGAGACCCAGTACTTC
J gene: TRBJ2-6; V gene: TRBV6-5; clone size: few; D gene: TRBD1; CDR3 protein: CASSSLSGQLFGANVLTF; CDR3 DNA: TGTGCCAGCAGTTCCCTTTCGGGACAGCTCTTTGGGGCCAACGTCCTGACTTTC
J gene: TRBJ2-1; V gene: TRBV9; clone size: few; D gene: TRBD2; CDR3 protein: CASSVVPSGSSPHEQFF; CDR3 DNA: TGTGCCAGCAGCGTAGTCCCTAGCGGGAGTTCCCCCCATGAGCAGTTCTTC
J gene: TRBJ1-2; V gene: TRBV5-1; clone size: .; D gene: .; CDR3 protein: CASSSTVYGYTF; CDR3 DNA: TGCGCCAGCAGCTCGACGGTTTATGGCTACACCTTC
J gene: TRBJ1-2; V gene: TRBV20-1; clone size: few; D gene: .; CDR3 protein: CSARGAYRYTF; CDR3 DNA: TGCAGTGCTAGAGGGGCCTATCGCTACACCTTC